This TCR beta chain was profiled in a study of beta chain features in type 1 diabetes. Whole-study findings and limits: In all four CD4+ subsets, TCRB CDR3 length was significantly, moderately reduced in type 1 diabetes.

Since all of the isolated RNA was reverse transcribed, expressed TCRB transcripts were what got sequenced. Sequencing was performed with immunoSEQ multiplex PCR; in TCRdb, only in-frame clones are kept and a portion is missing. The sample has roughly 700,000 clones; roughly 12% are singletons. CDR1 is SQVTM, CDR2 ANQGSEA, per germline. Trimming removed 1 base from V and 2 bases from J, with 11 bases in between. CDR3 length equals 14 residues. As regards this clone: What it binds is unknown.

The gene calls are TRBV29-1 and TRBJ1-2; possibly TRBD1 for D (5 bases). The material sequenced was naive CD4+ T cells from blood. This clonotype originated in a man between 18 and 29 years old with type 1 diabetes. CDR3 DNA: TGCAGCGTTGAAGGGTGGGGGGAGAACTATGGCTACACCTTC. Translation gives CSVEGWGENYGYTF.